This T cell receptor beta chain is drawn from a study of immune cell composition in non-small cell lung cancer. Regarding this clone: The antigen is not known.

Clones were read by immunoSEQ multiplex PCR, and TCRdb kept only the in-frame ones, dropping some. The sample holds 2,500 to 3,000 clones, roughly four fifths seen once. Notes on the study in general: Tumour TCR-beta clonality showed no significant link to smoking pack-years. TIL tumour reactivity correlated with maximal tumour-associated clone frequency in adenocarcinoma.

Trimming took 0 bases from V and 6 from J, leaving 13 bases between them. The CDR3 is 15 residues long. Germline lookup yields CDR1 SGHKS and CDR2 YYEKEE (reference sequence). This sample was also put to use in a study of CD4 T cells in lung cancer. That study adds: Neoantigen-specific CD4+ T-cell clones and TCRs were isolated from blood.

This receptor was taken from a human donor with non-small cell lung cancer. The chain links TRBV5-5 to TRBJ2-1; possible D gene TRBD2, 5 bases. Material: lung tumor tissue. The CDR3 region has the DNA TGTGCCAGCAGCTTGGTTCTAGCCATTTTCAATGAGCAGTTCTTC. It yields the protein CASSLVLAIFNEQFF. The variable domain in full, with the rest retrieved from reference TRBV5-5 and TRBJ2-1, is DAGVTQSPTHLIKTRGQQVTLRCSPISGHKSVSWYQQVLGQGPQFIFQYYEKEERGRGNFPDRFSARQFPNYSSELNVNALLLGDSALYLCASSLVLAIFNEQFFGPGTRLTVL.